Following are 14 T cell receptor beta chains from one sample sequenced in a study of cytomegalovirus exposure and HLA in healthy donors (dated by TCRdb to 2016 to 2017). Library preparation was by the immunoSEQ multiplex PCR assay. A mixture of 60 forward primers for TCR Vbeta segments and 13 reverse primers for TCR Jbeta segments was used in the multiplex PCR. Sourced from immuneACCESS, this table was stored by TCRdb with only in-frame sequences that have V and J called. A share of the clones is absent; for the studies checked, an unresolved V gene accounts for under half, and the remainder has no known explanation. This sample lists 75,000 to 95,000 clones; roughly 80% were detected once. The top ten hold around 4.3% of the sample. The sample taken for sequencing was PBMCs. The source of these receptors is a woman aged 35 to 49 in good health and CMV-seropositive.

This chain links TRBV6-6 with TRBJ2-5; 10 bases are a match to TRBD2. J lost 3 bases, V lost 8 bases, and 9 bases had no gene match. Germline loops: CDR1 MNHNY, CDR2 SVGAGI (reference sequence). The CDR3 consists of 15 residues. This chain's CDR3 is CASQTLGLAEETQYF. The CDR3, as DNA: TGTGCCAGCCAGACCCTAGGACTAGCGGAAGAGACCCAGTACTTC.

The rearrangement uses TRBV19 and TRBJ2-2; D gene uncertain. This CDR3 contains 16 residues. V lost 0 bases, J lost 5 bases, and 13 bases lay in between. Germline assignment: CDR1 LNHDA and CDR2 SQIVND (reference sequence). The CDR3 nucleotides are TGTGCCAGTAGTATAGATCGGTTAGTCGAAACCGGGGAGCTGTTTTTT. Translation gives CASSIDRLVETGELFF.

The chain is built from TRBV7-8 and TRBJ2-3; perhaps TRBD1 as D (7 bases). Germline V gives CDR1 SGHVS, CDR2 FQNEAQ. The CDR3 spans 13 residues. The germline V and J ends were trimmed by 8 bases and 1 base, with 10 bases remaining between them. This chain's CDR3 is CASQGGGTDTQYF. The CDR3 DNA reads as TGTGCCAGCCAGGGGGGCGGCACAGATACGCAGTATTTT.

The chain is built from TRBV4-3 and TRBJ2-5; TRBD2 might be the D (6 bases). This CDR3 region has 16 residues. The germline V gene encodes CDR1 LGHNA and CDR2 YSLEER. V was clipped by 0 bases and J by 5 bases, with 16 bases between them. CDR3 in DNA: TGCGCCAGCAGCCAAGATCTTCCGGGAGAGGGGGAGACCCAGTACTTC. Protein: CASSQDLPGEGETQYF.

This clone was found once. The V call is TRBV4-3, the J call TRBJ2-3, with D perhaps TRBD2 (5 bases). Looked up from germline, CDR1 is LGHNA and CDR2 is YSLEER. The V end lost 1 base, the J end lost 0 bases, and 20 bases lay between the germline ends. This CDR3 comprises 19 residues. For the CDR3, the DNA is TGCGCCAGCAGCCAAGGAGCGGTACGGGTCGTTCCTAGCACAGATACGCAGTATTTT. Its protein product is CASSQGAVRVVPSTDTQYF.

This CDR3 reads CASSSPGLARHEQFF. Here the CDR3 DNA reads TGTGCCAGCAGTTCTCCGGGACTAGCGAGACATGAGCAGTTCTTC. V gene TRBV6-1 combines with J gene TRBJ2-1; 10 bases align to TRBD2. The CDR3 has 15 amino acids. Germline V CDR1 and CDR2: MNHNS, SASEGT. V shed 5 bases and J 8 bases; nucleotides not matched to a gene: 9.

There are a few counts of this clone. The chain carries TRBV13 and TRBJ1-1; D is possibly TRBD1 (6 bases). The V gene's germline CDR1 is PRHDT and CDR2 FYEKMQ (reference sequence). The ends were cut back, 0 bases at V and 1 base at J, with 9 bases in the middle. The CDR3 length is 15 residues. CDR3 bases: TGTGCCAGCAGCTTAGGAACAGGGAAGAACACTGAAGCTTTCTTT. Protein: CASSLGTGKNTEAFF.

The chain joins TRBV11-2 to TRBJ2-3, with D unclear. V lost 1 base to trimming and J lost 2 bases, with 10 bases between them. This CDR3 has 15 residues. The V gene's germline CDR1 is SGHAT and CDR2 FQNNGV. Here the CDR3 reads CASSLAGVDTDTQYF. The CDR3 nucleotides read TGTGCCAGCAGCTTAGCGGGTGTGGACACAGATACGCAGTATTTT. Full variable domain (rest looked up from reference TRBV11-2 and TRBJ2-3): EAGVAQSPRYKIIEKRQSVAFWCNPISGHATLYWYQQILGQGPKLLIQFQNNGVVDDSQLPKDRFSAERLKGVDSTLKIQPAKLEDSAVYLCASSLAGVDTDTQYFGPGTRLTVL.

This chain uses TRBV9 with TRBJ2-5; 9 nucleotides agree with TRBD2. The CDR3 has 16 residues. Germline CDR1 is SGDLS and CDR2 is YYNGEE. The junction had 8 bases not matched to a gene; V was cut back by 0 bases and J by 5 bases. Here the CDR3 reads CASSVGGGRAGETQYF. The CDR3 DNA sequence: TGTGCCAGCAGCGTAGGGGGCGGGAGGGCCGGGGAGACCCAGTACTTC. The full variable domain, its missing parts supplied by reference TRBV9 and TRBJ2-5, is DSGVTQTPKHLITATGQRVTLRCSPRSGDLSVYWYQQSLDQGLQFLIQYYNGEERAKGNILERFSAQQFPDLHSELNLSSLELGDSALYFCASSVGGGRAGETQYFGPGTRLLVL.

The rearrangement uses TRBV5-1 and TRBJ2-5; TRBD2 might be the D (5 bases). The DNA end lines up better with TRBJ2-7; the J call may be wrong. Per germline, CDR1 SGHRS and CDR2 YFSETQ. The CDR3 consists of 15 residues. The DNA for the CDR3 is TGCGCCAGCAGCGAGGACGGCCTTAGGGCGGGCGAGCAGTACTTC. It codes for CASSEDGLRAGEQYF.

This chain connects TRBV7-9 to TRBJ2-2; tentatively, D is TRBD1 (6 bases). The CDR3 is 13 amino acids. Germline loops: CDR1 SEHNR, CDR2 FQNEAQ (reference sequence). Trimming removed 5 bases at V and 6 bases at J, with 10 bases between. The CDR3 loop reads CASSPQGPGELFF. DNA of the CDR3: TGTGCCAGCAGCCCACAGGGCCCCGGGGAGCTGTTTTTT.

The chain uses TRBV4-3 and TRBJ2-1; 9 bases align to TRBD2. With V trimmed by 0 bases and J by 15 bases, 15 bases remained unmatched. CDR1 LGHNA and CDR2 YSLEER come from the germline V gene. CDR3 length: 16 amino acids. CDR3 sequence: CASSQESQDLSGSLFF. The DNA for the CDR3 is TGCGCCAGCAGCCAAGAGTCGCAAGACCTTAGCGGGAGTCTGTTCTTC.

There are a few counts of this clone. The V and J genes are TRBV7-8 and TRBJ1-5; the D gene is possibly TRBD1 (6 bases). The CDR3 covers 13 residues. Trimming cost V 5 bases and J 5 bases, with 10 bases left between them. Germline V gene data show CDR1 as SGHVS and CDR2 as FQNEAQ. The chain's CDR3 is CASSRQAHQPQHF. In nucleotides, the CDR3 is TGTGCCAGCAGCAGACAGGCCCATCAGCCCCAGCATTTT.

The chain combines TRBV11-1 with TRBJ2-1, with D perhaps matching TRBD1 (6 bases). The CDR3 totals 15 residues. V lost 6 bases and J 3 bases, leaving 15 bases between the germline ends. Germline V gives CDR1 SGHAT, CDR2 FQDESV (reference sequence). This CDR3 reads CASRKGDKVYNEQFF. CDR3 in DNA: TGTGCCAGCAGAAAAGGGGACAAAGTCTACAATGAGCAGTTCTTC.